The 16 T cell receptor beta chains presented below share a single source sample, sequenced in a study of response to subunit inactivated influenza vaccine. In TCRdb, the RT-PCR reads were re-called with MiXCR into one record per CDR3 protein. The repertoire holds roughly 760,000 distinct CDR3 sequences, with 21% as singletons. Sequenced here: PBMCs from blood, sampled around 5 days after vaccination. These receptors originate from a man between 45 and 60 years old who received an inactivated influenza vaccine.

This clonotype was observed a few times. V usage is TRBV10-3 and J usage is TRBJ2-7; D ambiguous. The germline V gene has CDR1 ENHRY and CDR2 SYGVKD. This CDR3 contains 18 residues. Trimming stripped 1 base from V and 4 bases from J, with 23 bases between. As DNA, the CDR3 is TGTGCCATCAGTGAGTTCCCCTCCCTGGGCCCCATCCAGTACGAGCAGTACTTC. This codes for CAISEFPSLGPIQYEQYF.

The genes are TRBV6-2 or TRBV6-3 and TRBJ2-7; 12 bases match TRBD2. This CDR3 is built from 16 residues. Germline lookup yields CDR1 MNHEY and CDR2 SVGEGT. V lost 6 bases to trimming and J lost 2 bases; unmatched junction nucleotides: 8. The CDR3 nucleotides are TGTGCCAGCAGCCGGACTAGCGGGACACGAACCTACGAGCAGTACTTC. Residues: CASSRTSGTRTYEQYF.

This clonotype was counted only a few times. This rearrangement joins TRBV10-3 to TRBJ2-3; 10 bases match TRBD2. Looked up from germline, CDR1 is ENHRY and CDR2 is SYGVKD. The CDR3 consists of 15 residues. V lost 5 bases and J lost 1; bases outside the gene matches: 3. The CDR3 region is CAISRAGGGTDTQYF. CDR3 nucleotides: TGTGCCATCAGTAGAGCGGGGGGGGGCACAGATACGCAGTATTTT.

This rearrangement joins TRBV10-1 to TRBJ1-2; D may be TRBD1 (5 bases). V lost 5 bases and J 2 bases, leaving 9 bases between the germline ends. The CDR3 is made up of 13 amino acids. Germline V CDR1 and CDR2: WNHNN, SYGVQD (reference sequence). The CDR3 DNA follows: TGCGCCAGCAGTCCGAACAGGAACTATGGCTACACCTTC. Protein product: CASSPNRNYGYTF.

The sample holds a few counts of this clonotype. The gene calls are TRBV11-2 and TRBJ1-2; D is undetermined. V lost 7 bases to trimming and J lost 8 bases, with 17 bases between them. This CDR3 spans 13 amino acids. Germline CDR1 reads SGHAT; CDR2 reads FQNNGV. CDR3 in DNA: TGTGCCAGCACCTCTTTAACATCCCTAGGCTACACCTTC. This codes for CASTSLTSLGYTF.

This clonotype was counted only a few times. The chain employs TRBV4-3 and TRBJ1-1; D ambiguous. V was clipped by 1 base and J by 1 base, with 7 bases between them. This CDR3 spans 14 amino acids. Germline V gene sequence: CDR1 LGHNA, CDR2 YSLEER. The CDR3 here is CASSQGDGNTEAFF. DNA for the CDR3: TGCGCCAGCAGCCAAGGAGACGGGAACACTGAAGCTTTCTTT.

The chain combines TRBV7-2 with TRBJ2-3; 7 bases are shared with TRBD2. The germline V gene encodes CDR1 SGHTA and CDR2 FQGNSA. There are 17 residues in the CDR3. V lost 4 bases, J lost 2 bases, and 12 bases stayed unmatched. CDR3 nucleotide sequence: TGTGCCAGCAGCTCATCTCCGGAGGGAGGGATCACAGATACGCAGTATTTT. Protein sequence: CASSSSPEGGITDTQYF.

V and J are TRBV12-3 or TRBV12-4 and TRBJ2-3; possibly TRBD2 for D (6 bases). V was cut by 6 bases and J by 4 bases, with 17 bases left in between. This CDR3 is built from 15 residues. This chain's CDR3 is CASSLWRGGSDTQYF. CDR3 nucleotide sequence: TGTGCCAGCAGCTTATGGCGGGGTGGGTCAGATACGCAGTATTTT.

The genes are TRBV12-3 or TRBV12-4 and TRBJ2-1; 14 nucleotides agree with TRBD2. The CDR3 is 15 amino acids. After removal of 6 bases from V and 10 bases from J, the junction contained 8 bases not matched to a gene. Here the CDR3 DNA reads TGTGCCAGCAGCCCGACTAGCGGGGGGGCTAGAGAGCAGTTCTTC. Translation: CASSPTSGGAREQFF.

This clonotype showed up just a few times. The chain carries TRBV20-1 and TRBJ2-5; D tentatively reads TRBD1 or TRBD2 (5 bases each). This CDR3 has 17 amino acids. V was pared by 6 bases and J by 3 bases, with 26 bases between. Germline V gene sequence: CDR1 DFQATT, CDR2 SNEGSKA (reference sequence). This CDR3 reads CSAPLPLGVRLKETQYF. DNA for the CDR3: TGCAGTGCCCCCCTACCCTTGGGGGTCAGACTAAAAGAGACCCAGTACTTC.

Ten or more counts support this clonotype. The V gene is TRBV7-2, the J gene TRBJ2-1, with TRBD2 matching 7 bases. Germline assignment: CDR1 SGHTA and CDR2 FQGNSA. The CDR3 consists of 13 residues. The J segment lost 9 bases and the V segment lost 5 bases, leaving 7 bases of the junction unmatched. This CDR3 is CASSPRPGGEQFF. DNA of the CDR3: TGTGCCAGCAGCCCTAGACCGGGGGGTGAGCAGTTCTTC.

This chain joins TRBV6-4 and TRBJ2-3; 9 bases are a match to TRBD2. The CDR3 is 15 amino acids. Trimming took 6 bases from V and 0 from J; bases not matched to a gene: 4. Per germline, CDR1 MRHNA and CDR2 SNTAGT. CDR3 DNA: TGTGCCAGCAGCCAAGCGGGAGGAAGCACAGATACGCAGTATTTT. This sequence encodes CASSQAGGSTDTQYF.

This clonotype was recorded a few times. The V gene is TRBV6-5, the J gene TRBJ1-4; no clear D gene. Germline CDR1 reads MNHEY; CDR2 reads SVGAGI. The CDR3 covers 14 residues. V gave up 1 base and J gave up 8 bases, with 11 bases separating them. For the CDR3, the DNA is TGTGCCAGCAGTTACTTCTCCGGGGAGGAAAAACTGTTTTTT. This sequence encodes CASSYFSGEEKLFF.

The chain has TRBV2 and TRBJ2-2, with D perhaps given as TRBD1 or TRBD2 (5 bases each). Germline V CDR1 and CDR2: SNHLY, FYNNEI. Trimming left V 6 bases short and J 4 bases short, with 15 bases between. CDR3 length: 15 residues. The CDR3 protein is CASRGVERSTGELFF. The CDR3 DNA follows: TGTGCCAGCAGGGGGGTGGAGAGAAGCACCGGGGAGCTGTTTTTT.

The chain recombines TRBV7-2 with TRBJ2-1; 7 nucleotides agree with TRBD2. The germline gives CDR1 SGHTA, CDR2 FQGNSA. This CDR3 is built from 15 residues. With V trimmed by 1 base and J by 9 bases, 9 bases remained unmatched. The CDR3: CASSLVGGGTGEQFF. CDR3 nucleotide sequence: TGTGCCAGCAGCTTAGTTGGGGGAGGGACCGGTGAGCAGTTCTTC.

The V call is TRBV4-3, the J call TRBJ1-1; TRBD1 might be the D (6 bases). This CDR3 has 15 amino acids. Trimming shortened V by 0 bases and J by 1 base, and 9 bases separated the two germline ends. Germline V gives CDR1 LGHNA, CDR2 YSLEER. The CDR3: CASSQDEDRNTEAFF. The CDR3 DNA reads as TGCGCCAGCAGCCAAGATGAGGACAGGAACACTGAAGCTTTCTTT.